This T cell receptor (beta chain) comes out of a study of T cells in placental villitis. Overall study findings and caveats: Villitis of unknown etiology showed control-like CMV-specific clone frequencies, around 0.001 versus 0.01 in CMV. This bulk method cannot assign sequences to subsets or to mother or fetus.

Sequencing used immunoSEQ v4. The method was immunoSEQ multiplex PCR; TCRdb's version includes in-frame clones alone and lacks a portion of them. The sample lists about 3,100 clones; about 80% were seen once. Five infectious villitis placentae: four cytomegalovirus, one Toxoplasma gondii. Younger maternal age, smaller fetuses, and preterm delivery or intrauterine demise in a couple of cases marked infectious villitis. The CDR3 has 11 residues. V lost 4 bases and J lost 4, with 7 bases in between. Germline V gene sequence: CDR1 GTSNPN, CDR2 SVGIG (reference sequence). On this clone itself: The antigen remains undetermined.

The receptor was isolated from a human patient with infectious villitis; the placental T cells may come from both mother and fetus. The sequencing input was placental tissue containing maternal and fetal cells. This rearrangement joins TRBV30 to TRBJ1-2; perhaps TRBD1 as D (5 bases). This CDR3 is CAWNRIYGYTF. In nucleotides, the CDR3 is TGTGCCTGGAACAGGATCTATGGCTACACCTTC.